This T cell receptor beta chain comes out of a study of blood T cell repertoires in COVID-19. Study as a whole: PBMCs, B-cell-depleted T cells, or T cells were the source of the cDNA or gDNA that made up the material.

Germline trimming cut 0 bases from V and 4 bases from J; bases unmatched to any gene: 6. The CDR3 contains 15 residues. The germline CDR1 and CDR2 sequences are SGHRS and YFSETQ. Repertoires were generated with immunoSEQ multiplex PCR, while TCRdb's copy carries only in-frame clones and drops some. The sample shows a few hundred thousand clones, about 85% of them seen only once. Participants had their cohort set by participant-reported clinical history. The rearrangement uses TRBV5-1 and TRBJ1-1; TRBD1 aligns across 7 bases. The source material was PBMCs or T cells enriched from blood (not recorded which). The receptor comes from a woman aged 45-60 years who had recovered from COVID-19. The CDR3 loop reads CASSLVRTGSTEAFF. CDR3 nucleotide sequence: TGCGCCAGCAGCTTGGTCCGGACAGGAAGCACTGAAGCTTTCTTT.